In its sample, the clone carrying this T cell receptor (beta chain) was seen once. Combining iRepertoire HTBI primers with Arm-PCR of CDR3 regions, the authors built TCR beta libraries. Via MiXCR, TCRdb re-called the multiplex PCR reads, giving one row per CDR3 protein. The repertoire has roughly 450,000 distinct CDR3 sequences, less than 25% of them found once; the top ten carry 7.8%. This specimen belongs to a study of regulatory T cells in long-lasting Graves disease. Regarding time point: persistent/refractory GD, antithyroid drugs over 5 years with positive TRAb. Isolated PBMC RNA provided the starting material for the TCR library. Germline CDR1 and CDR2: SGHKS and YYEKEE (reference sequence). Trimming removed 4 bases from V and 4 bases from J, with 15 bases in between. The CDR3 covers 14 residues.

The sequencing here drew on peripheral blood mononuclear cells (PBMCs), taken when the disease was refractory, from a patient treated with antithyroid drugs. The chain is built from TRBV5-5 and TRBJ2-7, with D possibly being TRBD1 (6 bases). This clonotype originated in a female donor with Graves disease. CDR3: CASSINRVAYEQYF. CDR3 sequence (DNA): TGTGCCAGCAGCATAAACAGGGTGGCATACGAGCAGTACTTC.